Given below is one T cell receptor beta chain in context. The antigen is not known. V gave up 3 bases and J gave up 4 bases; unmatched junction bases: 1. CDR3 length equals 13 residues. Looked up from germline, CDR1 is MGHRA and CDR2 is YSYEKL. This sample stems from a study of cytomegalovirus exposure and HLA in healthy donors. Study-wide results and limits: Researchers reported in a later analysis that common viral pathogens appeared linked to several top clusters.

PCR employed 60 Vbeta and 13 Jbeta primers. Here immunoSEQ multiplex PCR was the method, and the copy in TCRdb shows in-frame clones only, minus some. Across roughly 60,000 clones, the top ten clones capture less than 4.5% of the sample. The sample consisted of PBMCs. The receptor was derived from a woman aged 18-30 years in good health and CMV-seronegative. V and J are TRBV4-1 and TRBJ1-2, with 8 bases identical to TRBD1. The CDR3 spells CASSQTGAYGYTF. The CDR3 DNA reads TGCGCCAGCAGCCAGACAGGGGCCTATGGCTACACCTTC.